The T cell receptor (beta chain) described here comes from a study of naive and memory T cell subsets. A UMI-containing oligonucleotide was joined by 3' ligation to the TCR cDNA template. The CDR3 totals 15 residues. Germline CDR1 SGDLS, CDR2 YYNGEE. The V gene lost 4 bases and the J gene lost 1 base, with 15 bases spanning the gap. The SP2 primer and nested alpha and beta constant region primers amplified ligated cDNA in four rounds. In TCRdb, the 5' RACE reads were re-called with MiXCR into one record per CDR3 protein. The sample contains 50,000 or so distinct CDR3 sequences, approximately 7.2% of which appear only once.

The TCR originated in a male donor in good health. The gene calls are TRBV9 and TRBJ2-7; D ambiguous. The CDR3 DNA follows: TGTGCCAGCAGCTTAGGCGGTAGGCAGTCCTACGAGCAGTACTTC. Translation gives CASSLGGRQSYEQYF.